The source of this T cell receptor (beta chain) is a study of identical twins. Whole-study findings and limits: Weaker excess twin sharing was seen among beta out-of-frame sequences. The models systematically underestimated how much out-of-frame TCR alpha was shared in monozygotic twins. Fewer insertions marked abundant cord blood beta clonotypes; young adult naive trended weakly, memory not at all.

Unique molecular identifiers were present on the cDNA, and a universal primer site came from template switching. TCRdb reprocessed the 5' RACE reads with MiXCR, giving one entry per CDR3 protein. The sample lists fewer than 500,000 distinct CDR3 sequences, 13% to 15% occurring once. The CDR3 length is 15 residues. Germline V gives CDR1 SGHRS, CDR2 YFSETQ. J lost 3 bases, V lost 3 bases, and 5 bases had no gene match. A few counts support this clonotype. As yet, its antigen is unknown. These same data were also listed under a study on yellow fever vaccine responses in identical twins.

The specimen sequenced was CD4+ T cells sorted from blood. The clonotype comes from a woman between 18 and 30 years old in good health. The rearrangement joins TRBV5-1 to TRBJ2-7; 11 bases map to TRBD1. CDR3 nucleotides: TGCGCCAGCAGCTGGACAGGGGGCCAGAGCTACGAGCAGTACTTC. Translation gives CASSWTGGQSYEQYF.